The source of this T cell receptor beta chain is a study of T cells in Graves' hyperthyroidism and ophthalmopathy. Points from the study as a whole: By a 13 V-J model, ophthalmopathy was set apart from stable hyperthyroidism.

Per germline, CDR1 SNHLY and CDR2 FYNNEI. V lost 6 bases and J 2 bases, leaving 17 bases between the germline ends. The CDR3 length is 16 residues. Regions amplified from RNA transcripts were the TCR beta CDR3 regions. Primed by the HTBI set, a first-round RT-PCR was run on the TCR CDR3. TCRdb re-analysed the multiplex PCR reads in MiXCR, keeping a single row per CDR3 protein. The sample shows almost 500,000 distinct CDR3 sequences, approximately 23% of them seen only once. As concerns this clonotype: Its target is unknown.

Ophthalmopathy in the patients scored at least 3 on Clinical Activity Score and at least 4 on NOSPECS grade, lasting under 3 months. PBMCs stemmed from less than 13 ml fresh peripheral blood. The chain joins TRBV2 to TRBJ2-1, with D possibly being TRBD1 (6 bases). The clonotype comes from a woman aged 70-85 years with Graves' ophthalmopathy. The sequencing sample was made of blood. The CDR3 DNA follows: TGTGCCAGCAGGAACTGGGGGCAGGGTGCCTACAATGAGCAGTTCTTC. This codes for CASRNWGQGAYNEQFF.